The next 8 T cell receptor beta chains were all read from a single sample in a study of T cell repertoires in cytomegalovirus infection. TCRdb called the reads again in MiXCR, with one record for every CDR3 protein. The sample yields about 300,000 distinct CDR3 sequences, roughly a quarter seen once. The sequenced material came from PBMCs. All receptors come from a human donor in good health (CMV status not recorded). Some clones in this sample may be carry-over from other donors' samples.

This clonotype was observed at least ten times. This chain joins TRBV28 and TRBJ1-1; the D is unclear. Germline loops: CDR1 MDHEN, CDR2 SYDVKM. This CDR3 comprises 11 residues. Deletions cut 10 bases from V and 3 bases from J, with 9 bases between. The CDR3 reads CATRRYTEAFF. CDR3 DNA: TGTGCCACACGACGATACACTGAAGCTTTCTTT.

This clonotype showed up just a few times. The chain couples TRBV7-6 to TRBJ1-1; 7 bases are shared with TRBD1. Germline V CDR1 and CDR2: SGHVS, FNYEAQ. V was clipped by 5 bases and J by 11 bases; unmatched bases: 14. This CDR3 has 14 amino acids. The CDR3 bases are TGTGCCAGCAGCCCATTGACGACAGGGATCGTGGCTTTCTTT. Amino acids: CASSPLTTGIVAFF.

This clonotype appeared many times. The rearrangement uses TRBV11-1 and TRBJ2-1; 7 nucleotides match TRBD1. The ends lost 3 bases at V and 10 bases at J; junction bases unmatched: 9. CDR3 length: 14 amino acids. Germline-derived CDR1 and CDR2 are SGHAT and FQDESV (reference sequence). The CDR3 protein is CASSFRTGLSEQFF. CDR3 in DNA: TGTGCCAGCAGCTTTCGGACAGGTCTATCCGAGCAGTTCTTC.

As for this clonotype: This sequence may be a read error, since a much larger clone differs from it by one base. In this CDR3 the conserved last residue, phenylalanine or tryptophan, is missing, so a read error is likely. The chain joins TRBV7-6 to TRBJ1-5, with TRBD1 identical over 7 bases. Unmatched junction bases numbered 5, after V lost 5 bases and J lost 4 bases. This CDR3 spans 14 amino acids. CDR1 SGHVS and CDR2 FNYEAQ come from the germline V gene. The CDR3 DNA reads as TGTGCCAGCAGCCCGGGACAGACGAATCAGCCCCAGCATCTT. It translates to CASSPGQTNQPQHL.

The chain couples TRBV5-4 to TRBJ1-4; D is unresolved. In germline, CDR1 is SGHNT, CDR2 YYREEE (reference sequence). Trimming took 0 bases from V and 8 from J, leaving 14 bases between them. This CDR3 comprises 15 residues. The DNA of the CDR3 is TGTGCCAGCAGCTTGGGGCCTTCAATGGGGGAAAAACTGTTTTTT. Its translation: CASSLGPSMGEKLFF.

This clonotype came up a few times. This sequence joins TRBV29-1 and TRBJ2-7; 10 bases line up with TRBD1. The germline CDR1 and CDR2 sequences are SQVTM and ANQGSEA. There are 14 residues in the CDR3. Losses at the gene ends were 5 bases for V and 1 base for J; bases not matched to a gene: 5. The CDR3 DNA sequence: TGCAGCGTTAACCGGGACAGGGGTTCCTACGAGCAGTACTTC. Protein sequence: CSVNRDRGSYEQYF.

CDR3 nucleotides: TGTGCCAGCAGCTTAGGGCCAGAGACTGAAGCTTTCTTT. This encodes CASSLGPETEAFF. The chain couples TRBV7-9 to TRBJ1-1; D is unclear. V shed 1 base and J shed 5 bases, with 8 bases lying between them. Germline CDR1 SEHNR, CDR2 FQNEAQ (reference sequence). The CDR3 spans 13 residues.

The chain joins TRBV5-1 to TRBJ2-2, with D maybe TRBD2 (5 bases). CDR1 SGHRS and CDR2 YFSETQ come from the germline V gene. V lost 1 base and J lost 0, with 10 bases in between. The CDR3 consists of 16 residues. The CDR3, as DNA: TGCGCCAGCAGCTTGAGCGGCGATCCGAACACCGGGGAGCTGTTTTTT. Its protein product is CASSLSGDPNTGELFF.